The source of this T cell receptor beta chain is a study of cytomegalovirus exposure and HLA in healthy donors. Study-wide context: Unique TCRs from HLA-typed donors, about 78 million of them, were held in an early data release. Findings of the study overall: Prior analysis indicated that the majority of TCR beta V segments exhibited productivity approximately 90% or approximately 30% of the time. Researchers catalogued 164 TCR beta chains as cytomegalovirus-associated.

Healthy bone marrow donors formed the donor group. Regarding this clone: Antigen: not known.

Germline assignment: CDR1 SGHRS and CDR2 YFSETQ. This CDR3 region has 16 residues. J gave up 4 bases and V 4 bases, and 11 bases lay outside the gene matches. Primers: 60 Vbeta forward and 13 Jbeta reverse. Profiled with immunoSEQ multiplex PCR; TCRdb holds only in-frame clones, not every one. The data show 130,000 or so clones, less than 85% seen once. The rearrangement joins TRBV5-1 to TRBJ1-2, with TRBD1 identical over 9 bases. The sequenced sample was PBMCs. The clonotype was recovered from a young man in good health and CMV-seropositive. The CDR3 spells CASSVTGGLRAYGYTF. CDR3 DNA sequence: TGCGCCAGCAGCGTGACAGGGGGACTACGGGCCTATGGCTACACCTTC.